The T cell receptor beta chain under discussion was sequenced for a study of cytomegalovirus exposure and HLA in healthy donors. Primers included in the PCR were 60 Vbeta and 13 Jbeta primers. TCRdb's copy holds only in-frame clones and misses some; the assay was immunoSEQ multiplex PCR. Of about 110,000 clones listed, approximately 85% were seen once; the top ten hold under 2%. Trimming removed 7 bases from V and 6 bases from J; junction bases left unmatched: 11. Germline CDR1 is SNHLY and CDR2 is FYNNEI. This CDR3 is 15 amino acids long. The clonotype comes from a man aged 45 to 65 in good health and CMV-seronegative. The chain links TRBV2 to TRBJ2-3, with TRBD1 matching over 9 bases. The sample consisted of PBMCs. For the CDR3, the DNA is TGTGCCAGCACCCCGCTGGGACAGGGCTTTGATACGCAGTATTTT. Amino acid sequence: CASTPLGQGFDTQYF.